Listed below are T cell receptor beta chains from one sample, sequenced in a study of blood T cell repertoires in COVID-19. Clones were read by immunoSEQ multiplex PCR, and TCRdb kept only the in-frame ones, dropping some. Of some 360,000 clones in the sample, approximately 89% were seen once. Input material: peripheral blood. Source of these receptors: a woman aged 60 to 75 with COVID-19, enrolled during active disease. Both conserved end residues are trimmed from each CDR3. Fields, in order: J gene, D gene, V gene, CDR3 protein. D genes are given only for firm matches.

>TRBJ2-1|NA|TRBV6-2/TRBV6-3
ASSNSGVYNEQF
>TRBJ1-1|NA|TRBV6-4
ASSVQTNTEAF
>TRBJ1-6|TRBD1|TRBV4-1
ASSQEKSRTGGMNSPLH
>TRBJ2-5|TRBD1|TRBV5-6
ASSGHRGLGETQY
>TRBJ1-6|TRBD1|TRBV24-1
ATSPGTDNSPLH
>TRBJ2-7|NA|TRBV11-3
ASSLQANEQY
>TRBJ2-7|NA|TRBV7-8
ASSLVTGLPYEQY
>TRBJ1-2|TRBD1|TRBV5-6
ASNLGQGTYGYT
>TRBJ2-5|TRBD2|TRBV7-2
ASSLSWTSGSQETQY
>TRBJ2-5|NA|TRBV2
ARYRAGTQY
>TRBJ2-5|TRBD2|TRBV29-1
SVELTTSGGETQY
>TRBJ1-5|NA|TRBV10-1
ARTQDRREH
>TRBJ1-5|TRBD1|TRBV2
ASSGTGGHQPQH
>TRBJ1-3|NA|TRBV5-1
ASSLGGSDGNTIY
>TRBJ2-3|NA|TRBV7-2
ASSLVGGAGTDTQY
>TRBJ2-5|TRBD2|TRBV27
ASSFFSGGAETQY
>TRBJ1-3|NA|TRBV7-6
ASSQKTGGGNTIY
>TRBJ1-1|NA|TRBV5-6
ASSLGWQAHTEAF
>TRBJ2-2|NA|TRBV19
ASRPSQQFGSGELF
>TRBJ1-2|TRBD1|TRBV12-5
ASGSGQANYGYT
>TRBJ2-5|TRBD2|TRBV5-1
ASRAGGPETQY
>TRBJ2-3|NA|TRBV7-9
ASSPLVDTQY
>TRBJ1-2|TRBD1|TRBV18
ASSPGQENYGYT
>TRBJ1-5|NA|TRBV28
ASRGGGAPYPQH
>TRBJ1-1|TRBD1|TRBV5-8
ASSLPGQGNTEAF
>TRBJ2-7|NA|TRBV5-1
ASSLNPSSYEQY
>TRBJ2-5|NA|TRBV27
ASSTNTDRVSQY
>TRBJ1-6|NA|TRBV3-1/TRBV3-2
ASSQGLSSYNSPLH
>TRBJ2-7|TRBD1|TRBV5-1
ASSVGKTGGNYEQY
>TRBJ2-2|NA|TRBV2
ASSELSGIAGELF
>TRBJ2-2|TRBD2|TRBV19
ASSKSSGGLYTGELF
>TRBJ2-3|NA|TRBV11-3
ASSHSTDTQY
>TRBJ1-3|NA|TRBV24-1
ATRTNRVDGNTIY
>TRBJ2-3|NA|TRBV5-1
ASSLGSYTDTQY
>TRBJ2-1|NA|TRBV9
ASSVGVASNEQF
>TRBJ1-1|NA|TRBV14
ASSAQGYTEAF
>TRBJ2-1|TRBD1|TRBV9
ASSGTGGSYNEQF
>TRBJ2-5|NA|TRBV27
ASRPVPPGGETQY
>TRBJ2-1|TRBD1|TRBV24-1
ATSYGQGAREQF
>TRBJ1-1|NA|TRBV6-6
ASSFNLQSEAF
>TRBJ1-2|NA|TRBV6-5
ASSYSLGESYGYT
>TRBJ2-5|TRBD1|TRBV28
ASGTGGQETQY
>TRBJ1-1|NA|TRBV10-2
ASQSQGNTEAF
>TRBJ2-3|NA|TRBV5-6
ASSQGGSTQY
>TRBJ2-7|TRBD2|TRBV7-9
ASSPGGTYEQY
>TRBJ2-7|TRBD2|TRBV15
ATSDRAGEAEY
>TRBJ1-1|NA|TRBV12-3/TRBV12-4
ATGNTEAF